This T cell receptor beta chain is drawn from a study of T cell responses to AZD1222 COVID-19 vaccine. This clone was recorded a few times. No antigen is known for it. Study findings and constraints: Reportedly, close to half of spike-specific TCRs are directed against unmutated variant regions. Most donors were white British, females outnumbered males, and clonal diversity was possibly underestimated.

The CDR3 has 15 amino acids. Pooling covered second doses at about 4 or about 12 weeks. Method: immunoSEQ multiplex PCR; TCRdb's copy keeps in-frame clones and lacks some. The sample lists around 180,000 clones, 85% to 95% seen once, with roughly 1.7% in the top ten. The source is an adult who received the AZD1222 COVID-19 vaccine. Sequenced here: peripheral blood, sampled 28 days after the second AZD1222 dose. The chain uses TRBV21-1 and TRBJ1-6. TRBV21-1 is deemed a pseudogene. The CDR3 loop is CASSKVGGGDSPLHF. CDR3 in DNA: TGTGCCAGCAGCAAAGTGGGCGGGGGCGATTCACCCCTCCACTTT.